This T cell receptor (beta chain) was retrieved from a study of T cell responses to AZD1222 COVID-19 vaccine. Only in-frame clones appear in the TCRdb table, and some are missing; sequencing was by immunoSEQ multiplex PCR. Altogether fewer than 120,000 clones are present, roughly 90% being singletons, with the ten largest covering about 15%. This material consisted of peripheral blood, taken 28 days after the second AZD1222 dose. The clonotype comes from an adult who received the AZD1222 COVID-19 vaccine.

The CDR3 region is CASSKVEGQPQHF. The CDR3 DNA follows: TGTGCCAGCAGCAAAGTGGAGGGTCAGCCCCAGCATTTT. The chain uses TRBV21-1 and TRBJ1-5. TRBV21-1 is an annotated pseudogene. The CDR3 has 13 residues.